The TCR beta chain under discussion was sequenced for a study of T cell responses to AZD1222 COVID-19 vaccine. CDR3 length equals 15 residues. The V segment lost 4 bases and the J segment 5 bases; nucleotides outside the gene matches: 11. CDR1 and CDR2 from the germline V gene are SQVTM and ANQGSEA. With respect to this clone: No antigen is known for it.

Using immunoSEQ multiplex PCR, the repertoire was profiled, and TCRdb retains in-frame clones only, with some absent. The table has about 190,000 clones, 80% to 90% seen once; the top ten hold approximately 7.2%. Regarding the study as a whole: Recipients of AZD1222 seropositive at baseline numbered only 5 to 7.

Sequences were derived from peripheral blood, sampled on day 0 of AZD1222 vaccination. This chain uses TRBV29-1 with TRBJ2-5; the match to TRBD1 covers 9 bases. The TCR originated in an adult in good health. DNA for the CDR3: TGCAGCGTTGGTCCGGGACAGGGAATTCGGGAGACCCAGTACTTC. It codes for CSVGPGQGIRETQYF.